The sequence of this TCR beta chain was determined in a study of cytomegalovirus exposure and HLA in healthy donors. Study context: In a later analysis, the roughly 120 validation repertoires were reported to have used the same platform as the 666 first-cohort repertoires.

Clones were sequenced by immunoSEQ multiplex PCR, and TCRdb holds only the in-frame ones, with some missing. This table has some 140,000 clones, 70% to 90% appearing once. General study findings and limits: Most TCR sequences showed up rarely, but some public TCRs showed up in many donors.

Trimming removed 1 base at V and 2 bases at J, with 10 bases between. This CDR3 is 15 amino acids long. Germline V gives CDR1 MDHEN, CDR2 SYDVKM. Concerning this clone itself: What it recognizes is unknown.

The rearrangement uses TRBV28 and TRBJ2-3, with TRBD2 as a possible D gene (6 bases). Sequenced input: PBMCs. This clonotype originated in a man younger than 35 in good health and CMV-seronegative. CDR3 sequence (DNA): TGTGCCAGCAGTTTATATAGCGGAAACACAGATACGCAGTATTTT. Amino acids: CASSLYSGNTDTQYF.